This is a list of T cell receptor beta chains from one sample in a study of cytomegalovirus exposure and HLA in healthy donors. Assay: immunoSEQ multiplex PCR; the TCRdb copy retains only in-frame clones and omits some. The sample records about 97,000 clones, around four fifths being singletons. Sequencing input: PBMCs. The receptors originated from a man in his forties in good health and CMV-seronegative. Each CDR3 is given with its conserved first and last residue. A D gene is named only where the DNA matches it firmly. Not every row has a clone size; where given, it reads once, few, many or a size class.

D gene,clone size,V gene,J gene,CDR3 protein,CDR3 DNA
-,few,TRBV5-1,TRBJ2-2,CASSLAVSNRELFF,TGCGCCAGCAGCTTGGCGGTGAGCAACCGGGAGCTGTTTTTT
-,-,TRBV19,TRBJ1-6,CASSIVSESPLHF,TGTGCCAGTAGTATAGTATCAGAATCACCCCTCCACTTT
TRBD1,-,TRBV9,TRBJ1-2,CASSVEGQGVSGYTF,TGTGCCAGCAGCGTAGAGGGACAGGGGGTCTCTGGCTACACCTTC
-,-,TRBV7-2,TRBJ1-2,CASSPQVNYGYTF,TGTGCCAGCAGCCCACAGGTCAATTATGGCTACACCTTC
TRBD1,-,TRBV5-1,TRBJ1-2,CASSLGTGAEGYTF,TGCGCCAGCAGCTTGGGGACAGGTGCGGAGGGCTACACCTTC
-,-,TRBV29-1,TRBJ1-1,CSVLGGTGTEAFF,TGCAGCGTATTGGGGGGGACGGGCACTGAAGCTTTCTTT
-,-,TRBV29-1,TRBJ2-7,CSVKGQAYEQYF,TGCAGCGTCAAAGGACAAGCCTACGAGCAGTACTTC
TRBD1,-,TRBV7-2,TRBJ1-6,CASSYRDRGDYSPLHF,TGTGCCAGCAGCTACCGGGACAGGGGTGATTATTCACCCCTCCACTTT
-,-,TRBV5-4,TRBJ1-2,CASSLDGIGGHYGYTF,TGTGCCAGCAGCTTGGATGGGATAGGGGGTCACTATGGCTACACCTTC
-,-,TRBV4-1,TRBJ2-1,CASSQGVAESSYNEQFF,TGCGCCAGCAGCCAAGGTGTAGCAGAAAGCTCCTACAATGAGCAGTTCTTC
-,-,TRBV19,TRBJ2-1,CASSTSSSSYNEQFF,TGTGCCAGTAGTACGAGTAGCAGCTCCTACAATGAGCAGTTCTTC
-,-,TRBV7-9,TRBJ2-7,CASSSQGSSYEQYF,TGTGCCAGCAGCTCACAGGGATCCTCCTACGAGCAGTACTTC
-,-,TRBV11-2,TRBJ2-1,CASSLFSYNEQFF,TGTGCCAGCAGCTTATTTAGCTACAATGAGCAGTTCTTC
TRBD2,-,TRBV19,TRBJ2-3,CASSPATRLAGGHTDTQYF,TGTGCCAGTAGTCCCGCCACTCGACTAGCGGGGGGACACACAGATACGCAGTATTTT
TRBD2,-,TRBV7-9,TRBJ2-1,CSSRPTSGGAYNEQFF,TGTTCCAGCAGACCGACTAGCGGGGGAGCCTACAATGAGCAGTTCTTC
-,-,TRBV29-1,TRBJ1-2,CSVSTGTNGYTF,TGCAGCGTTAGTACAGGGACGAATGGCTACACCTTC
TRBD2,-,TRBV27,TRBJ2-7,CASSLGGAAYEQYF,TGTGCCAGCAGTTTGGGAGGGGCAGCCTACGAGCAGTACTTC
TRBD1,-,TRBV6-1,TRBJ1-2,CASSLDRDGGYTF,TGTGCCAGCAGTTTAGACAGGGATGGAGGCTACACCTTC
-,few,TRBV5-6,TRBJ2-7,CASSYNYEQYF,TGTGCCAGCAGCTACAACTACGAGCAGTACTTC
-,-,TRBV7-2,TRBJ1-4,CASSSQIGENEKLFF,TGTGCCAGCAGCTCGCAGATCGGGGAGAATGAAAAACTGTTTTTT
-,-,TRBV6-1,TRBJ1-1,CASSRQEMNTEAFF,TGTGCCAGCAGTCGACAGGAGATGAACACTGAAGCTTTCTTT
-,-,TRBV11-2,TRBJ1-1,CASSFGQRGYNTEAFF,TGTGCCAGCAGCTTCGGACAGAGGGGGTACAACACTGAAGCTTTCTTT
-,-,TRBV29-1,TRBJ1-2,CSSGRAGDPNYGYTF,TGCAGCTCGGGCCGGGCAGGGGATCCTAACTATGGCTACACCTTC
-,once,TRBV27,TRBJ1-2,CASSYSPVARGYTF,TGTGCCAGCAGTTATTCCCCCGTAGCGAGAGGCTACACCTTC
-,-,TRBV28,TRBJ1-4,CASTHGLGSNEKLFF,TGTGCCAGCACCCACGGTCTGGGCTCTAATGAAAAACTGTTTTTT
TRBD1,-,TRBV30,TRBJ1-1,CAWEQGTGGTEAFF,TGTGCCTGGGAACAAGGGACAGGCGGCACTGAAGCTTTCTTT
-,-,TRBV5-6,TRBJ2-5,CASSFETSGETQYF,TGTGCCAGCAGCTTCGAGACAAGCGGTGAGACTCAGTACTTC
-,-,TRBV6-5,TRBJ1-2,CASKPPGSYGYTF,TGTGCCAGCAAACCCCCGGGATCCTATGGCTACACCTTC
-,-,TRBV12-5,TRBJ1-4,CASGLAPGVGEKLFF,TGTGCTAGTGGTTTGGCTCCAGGGGTGGGTGAAAAACTGTTTTTT
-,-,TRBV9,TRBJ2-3,CASSGTVFQGDTQYF,TGTGCCAGCAGCGGGACGGTCTTTCAGGGAGATACGCAGTATTTT
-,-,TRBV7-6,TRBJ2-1,CASSPIFGVGEQFF,TGTGCCAGCAGCCCCATCTTCGGGGTCGGTGAGCAGTTCTTC
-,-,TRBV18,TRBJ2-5,CASSPPTGETQYF,TGTGCCAGCTCACCGCCGACTGGGGAGACCCAGTACTTC
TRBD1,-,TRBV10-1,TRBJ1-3,CARKTGGRLGNTIYF,TGCGCCAGAAAAACAGGGGGCAGGCTGGGAAACACCATATATTTT
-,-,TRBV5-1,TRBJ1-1,CASSNVRTAGTEAFF,TGCGCCAGCAGCAACGTTAGGACAGCGGGGACTGAAGCTTTCTTT
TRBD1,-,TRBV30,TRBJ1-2,CAWRRQGRIYGYTF,TGTGCCTGGAGACGACAGGGTAGGATCTATGGCTACACCTTC
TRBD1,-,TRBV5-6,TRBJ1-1,CASSFSTGGSEAFF,TGTGCCAGCAGCTTTAGCACAGGGGGGTCTGAAGCTTTCTTT
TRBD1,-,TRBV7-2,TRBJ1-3,CASSPGPGGSGNTIYF,TGTGCCAGCAGCCCCGGGCCAGGGGGCTCTGGAAACACCATATATTTT
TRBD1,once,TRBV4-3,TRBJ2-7,CASSHSGTGAYEQYF,TGCGCCAGCAGCCACTCCGGGACAGGCGCCTACGAGCAGTACTTC
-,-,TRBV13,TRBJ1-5,CASSLGGAPNQPQHF,TGTGCCAGCAGCTTAGGGGGGGCTCCCAATCAGCCCCAGCATTTT
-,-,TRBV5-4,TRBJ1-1,CASSPVGTFGGIAEAFF,TGTGCCAGCAGCCCGGTGGGGACATTTGGCGGAATCGCTGAAGCTTTCTTT
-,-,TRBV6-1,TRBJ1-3,CASSEALRVFIYRVDGNTIYF,TGTGCCAGCAGTGAAGCGCTTCGGGTTTTTATTTACAGGGTAGATGGAAACACCATATATTTT
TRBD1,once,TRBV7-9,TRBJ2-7,CASSNPGQPYEQYF,TGTGCCAGCAGCAACCCGGGACAGCCCTACGAGCAGTACTTC
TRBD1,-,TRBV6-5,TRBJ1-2,CASSRTGGLPYGYTF,TGTGCCAGCAGTCGAACAGGGGGGCTTCCCTATGGCTACACCTTC
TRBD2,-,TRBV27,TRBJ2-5,CASSRITGRGGGETQYF,TGTGCCAGCAGCCGTATTACGGGGCGGGGGGGCGGAGAGACCCAGTACTTC
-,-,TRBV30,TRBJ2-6,CAWSVVGFSGANVLTF,TGTGCCTGGAGTGTAGTGGGCTTCTCTGGGGCCAACGTCCTGACTTTC
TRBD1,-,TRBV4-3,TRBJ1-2,CASSQEDRTNYGYTF,TGCGCCAGCAGCCAAGAGGACAGGACTAACTATGGCTACACCTTC
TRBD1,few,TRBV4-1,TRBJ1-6,CASSQRQGPNSPLHF,TGCGCCAGCAGCCAACGACAGGGGCCTAATTCACCCCTCCACTTT